The 9 T cell receptor beta chains below were found in one sample sequenced in a study of CD8+CD57+ T cells in acquired aplastic anemia. Researchers used genomic DNA as the template to profile TCR beta VDJ and CDR3. TCRdb re-called the reads with MiXCR, one entry per CDR3 protein. The data contain about 150,000 distinct CDR3 sequences, about 48% of them singletons. In patients chosen for sequencing, flow cytometry had shown CD8+CD57+ cell expansion. The sequenced sample consisted of sorted CD4+, CD8+, or CD8+CD57+ T cells (not recorded which) from PBMCs. The receptors derive from a human donor with aplastic anemia.

This sequence joins TRBV20-1 and TRBJ2-6; the D call may be TRBD1 or TRBD2 (6 bases each). V lost 8 bases and J 0 bases, leaving 17 bases between the germline ends. The germline V gene has CDR1 DFQATT and CDR2 SNEGSKA (reference sequence). The CDR3 runs to 16 residues. In nucleotides, the CDR3 is TGCAGTTTAAGGGGGGACGGCCTCTCTGGGGCCAACGTCCTGACTTTC. This codes for CSLRGDGLSGANVLTF.

This clonotype is medium-sized in the sample. The CDR3 protein is CSARVAGGPIDEQFF. In DNA, the CDR3 is TGCAGTGCTAGAGTAGCGGGGGGCCCCATCGATGAGCAGTTCTTC. The chain has TRBV20-1 and TRBJ2-1, with TRBD2 matching 10 bases. V was clipped by 1 base and J by 8 bases; unmatched bases: 8. This CDR3 spans 15 amino acids. Looked up from germline, CDR1 is DFQATT and CDR2 is SNEGSKA (reference sequence).

The CDR3 nucleotides read TGTGCCACCAGTGACATGGCCGCGAACACCGGGGAGCTGTTTTTT. It codes for CATSDMAANTGELFF. The V gene is TRBV24-1, the J gene TRBJ2-2, with D hard to call. This CDR3 comprises 15 residues. Trimming pared 4 bases from V and 0 bases from J, leaving 8 bases between. Germline V gives CDR1 KGHDR, CDR2 SFDVKD.

The chain joins TRBV4-2 to TRBJ2-7, with D maybe TRBD1 (5 bases). The germline gives CDR1 LGHNA, CDR2 YNFKEQ. The CDR3 length is 15 residues. V lost 0 bases and J lost 5, with 14 bases in between. The CDR3 bases are TGTGCCAGCAGCCAAGAAGGGTCAGGGATCAACGAGCAGTACTTC. It codes for CASSQEGSGINEQYF.

This chain uses TRBV20-1 with TRBJ2-1; D remains unclear. Germline lookup yields CDR1 DFQATT and CDR2 SNEGSKA (reference sequence). The CDR3 length is 13 residues. V lost 5 bases and J 0 bases, leaving 8 bases between the germline ends. The CDR3 loop is CSAGLSSYNEQFF. The CDR3 DNA follows: TGCAGTGCTGGGCTTAGCTCCTACAATGAGCAGTTCTTC.

The DNA for the CDR3 is TGTGCCAGCAGCTTAGCCTATCGGGAGCAGTACTTC. Its translation: CASSLAYREQYF. This sequence joins TRBV7-8 and TRBJ2-7; D not certain. The germline CDR1 and CDR2 sequences are SGHVS and FQNEAQ. V was pared by 0 bases and J by 7 bases, with 7 bases between. CDR3 size: 12 residues.

This clonotype was found once. V and J are TRBV15 and TRBJ1-5, with unresolved D. This CDR3 contains 15 residues. Germline CDR1 LNHNV, CDR2 YYDKDF (reference sequence). V was shortened by 0 bases and J by 2 bases, with 8 bases between the two germline ends. The CDR3 sequence is CATSRDDRGNQPQHF. CDR3 in DNA: TGTGCCACCAGCAGAGACGATAGAGGCAATCAGCCCCAGCATTTT.

This clonotype was seen a few times. The J gene is TRBJ2-3, the V gene TRBV2, with 10 bases fitting TRBD1. Per germline, CDR1 SNHLY and CDR2 FYNNEI. The V gene end was trimmed by 6 bases and the J gene end by 6 bases; junction bases not matched to a gene: 9. The CDR3 spans 15 residues. CDR3 amino acids: CASRTGTGVPDTQYF. In DNA form, the CDR3 reads TGTGCCAGCAGAACCGGGACAGGGGTTCCCGATACGCAGTATTTT.

The sample holds many counts of this clonotype. The chain couples TRBV15 to TRBJ2-7, with 10 bases identical to TRBD2. V lost 3 bases and J lost 5; bases outside the gene matches: 10. The CDR3 runs 16 residues. CDR1 LNHNV and CDR2 YYDKDF come from the germline V gene (reference sequence). CDR3 in amino acids: CATSSSFLAGAHEQYF. CDR3 DNA: TGTGCCACCAGCAGCTCCTTTCTAGCGGGGGCCCACGAGCAGTACTTC.